This entry features one T cell receptor beta chain sequence. These data originate in a study of blood T cells in healthy people across ages. Looked up from germline, CDR1 is SGHVS and CDR2 is FNYEAQ. Trimming stripped 2 bases from V and 1 base from J, with 8 bases between. The CDR3 sequence is 14 residues long. Then a second PCR, running roughly 7 to 12 cycles, was carried out with a sample-barcoded 5' primer and a J-beta primer mix. A 12-random-nucleotide template-switch adaptor tagged each cDNA molecule. TCRdb reprocessed the 5' RACE reads with MiXCR, giving one entry per CDR3 protein. The sample has 650,000 to 800,000 distinct CDR3 sequences, around 42% seen once. Sample donors were healthy Caucasian individuals that came from Russia, aged 6 to 90.

The genes are TRBV7-6 and TRBJ2-5; D not certain. Source material: blood. The sequence derives from a man between 60 and 75 years old in good health. CDR3 protein: CASSLRQTQETQYF. The CDR3 DNA reads TGTGCCAGCAGCTTACGACAAACCCAAGAGACCCAGTACTTC. Variable domain in full (rest from reference TRBV7-6 and TRBJ2-5): GAGVSQSPRYKVTKRGQDVALRCDPISGHVSLYWYRQALGQGPEFLTYFNYEAQQDKSGLPNDRFSAERPEGSISTLTIQRTEQRDSAMYRCASSLRQTQETQYFGPGTRLLVL.